This TCR beta chain was identified during a study of identical twins (dated by TCRdb to 2016 to 2018). Background on the whole study: The study deep-sequenced TCR alpha and beta repertoires from monozygotic twins, unrelated adults of various ages and cord blood to test whether fetal clonotypes persist. To rule out contamination, replicate twin experiments were performed at different times with different library preparation protocols. Findings and caveats that apply to the study as a whole: Fewer insertions were carried by abundant cord blood beta clonotypes; a weaker similar trend was observed in young adult naive repertoires, while no such trend was observed in memory repertoires. In monozygotic twins, out-of-frame TCR alpha sharing was systematically underestimated by recombination models, although the models agreed with sharing between unrelated individuals. Because the same donors could not be followed over many years, conclusions were based on cross-sectional statistical analysis. Invariant T cells such as MAIT and iNKT could partly confound zero-insertion analyses, though diverse VJ usage argued against this for most clonotypes. A weaker excess of twin sharing was found in beta out-of-frame sequences because the signal-to-noise ratio was lowered by fewer shared sequences. Compared with coincidental sharing between unrelated individuals, out-of-frame TCR alpha sequences shared between twins showed an excess of sequences with low generation probability.

CDR1 and CDR2, looked up from the germline V gene, are LGHNA and YSLEER. Inclusive of the bounding cysteine and phenylalanine, the CDR3 is 15 residues long. The only DNA kept is the CDR3, 45 bases in frame from the first base. The junction shows trimming of 0 bases on V and 6 bases on J, and the gene matches do not reach 6 bases of it. Every donor in the study was a healthy Caucasian. The twin cohort comprised three pairs of female monozygotic twins, all aged about 18 to 30 years. Peripheral blood mononuclear cells were the source from which RNA for the TCR libraries was isolated. This clonotype was found a few times. It lacks a known antigen. Nothing much larger sits one base from this clone, and base qualities are not available. Library generation was performed with 5' RACE. TCRdb names Illumina HiSeq 2000 as the instrument used. Template switching introduced a universal primer binding site; the final cDNA contained a unique molecular identifier, enabling accurate counting of TCR cDNA molecules. Specific primers in the conserved constant-segment region were used to synthesize first-strand cDNA for the TCR alpha and beta chains. Each cDNA library was double barcoded, with a SMART-Mk sample barcode plus Illumina barcodes, to control for contamination. TruSeq adapter sequences and Illumina sample barcodes were added in two successive PCR steps. The TCR alpha and beta cDNA libraries were sequenced on the Illumina HiSeq platform using custom primers. Per the source publication's procedure: MiGEC processed the raw reads to extract unique molecular identifiers, while MiXCR was used to determine the CDR3 positions. Recombination models were inferred per individual with the repgenHMM and IGoR tools using an EM algorithm. The analysis of shared clonotypes was done with the tcR package in R, with sharing normalized by the product of cloneset sizes. To study raw recombination free of thymic and clonal selection effects, out-of-frame nonproductive sequences were analyzed. TCRdb reprocessed the public reads (quality trimming at Q25 with fastp, clone calling with MiXCR) and kept in-frame beta chains. Rows with one shared CDR3 protein collapse into an entry with the most common genes and DNA. The V and J calls here are based on TCRdb, not the publication. The sample data list about 660,000 distinct CDR3 sequences, and 8% to 9% of these were observed just once. The ten largest clones capture 0.98% of the sample.

These data were likewise used in another study, on yellow fever vaccine responses in identical twins. The second study, in turn, reports: According to the authors, in identical twins the way T cells responded to vaccination appeared partly convergent and partly personalized. In identical twins, the study followed T cell clones that responded to the vaccine with precision.

This receptor was identified in a young woman in good health. The specimen was PBMCs. Recombination joined TRBV4-3 with TRBJ2-3; the junction holds 7 bases that match TRBD2. The DNA is as follows: TGCGCCAGCAGCCAAGATCGGCGGGGGATGGATACGCAGTATTTT. It translates as CASSQDRRGMDTQYF.